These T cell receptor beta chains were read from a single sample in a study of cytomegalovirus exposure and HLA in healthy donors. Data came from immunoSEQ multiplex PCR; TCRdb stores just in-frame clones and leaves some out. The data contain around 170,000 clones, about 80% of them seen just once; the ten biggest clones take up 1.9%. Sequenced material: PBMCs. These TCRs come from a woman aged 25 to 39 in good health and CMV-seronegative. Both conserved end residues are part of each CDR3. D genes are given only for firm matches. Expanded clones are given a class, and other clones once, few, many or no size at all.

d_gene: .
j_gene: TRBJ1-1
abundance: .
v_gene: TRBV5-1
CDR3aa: CASSLQQGPTEAFF
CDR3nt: TGCGCCAGCAGCTTACAACAGGGACCCACTGAAGCTTTCTTT

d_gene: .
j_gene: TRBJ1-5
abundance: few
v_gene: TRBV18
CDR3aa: CASSPLQGGNQPQHF
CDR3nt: TGTGCCAGCTCACCACTACAGGGTGGCAATCAGCCCCAGCATTTT

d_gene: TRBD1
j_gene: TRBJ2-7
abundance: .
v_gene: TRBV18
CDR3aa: CASSQGQGKANEQYF
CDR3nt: TGTGCCAGCTCACAAGGACAGGGCAAGGCCAACGAGCAGTACTTC

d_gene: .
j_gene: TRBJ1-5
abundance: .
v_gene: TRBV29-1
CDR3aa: CSVADPRQPQHF
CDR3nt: TGCAGCGTTGCCGACCCGAGGCAGCCCCAGCATTTT

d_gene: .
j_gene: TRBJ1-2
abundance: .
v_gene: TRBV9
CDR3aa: CASSGGPGGGYGYTF
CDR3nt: TGTGCCAGCAGCGGAGGTCCAGGCGGGGGCTATGGCTACACCTTC

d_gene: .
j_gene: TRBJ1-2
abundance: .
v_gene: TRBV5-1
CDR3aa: CASSLAGYGYTF
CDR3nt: TGCGCCAGCAGCTTGGCCGGGTATGGCTACACCTTC

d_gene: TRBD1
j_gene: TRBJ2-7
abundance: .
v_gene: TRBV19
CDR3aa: CASRNSGTASYEQYF
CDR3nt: TGTGCCAGCCGTAACTCCGGGACAGCATCCTACGAGCAGTACTTC

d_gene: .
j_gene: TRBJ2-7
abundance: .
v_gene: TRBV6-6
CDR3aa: CASSFSPGFDEQYF
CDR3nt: TGTGCCAGCAGTTTCAGTCCAGGGTTCGACGAGCAGTACTTC

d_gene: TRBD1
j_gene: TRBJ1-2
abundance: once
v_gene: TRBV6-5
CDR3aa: CASSNLGTGSYGYTF
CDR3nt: TGTGCCAGCAGCAACCTCGGGACAGGGTCCTATGGCTACACCTTC

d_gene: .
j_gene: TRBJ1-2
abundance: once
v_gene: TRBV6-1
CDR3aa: CASSEVLEQGNYGYTF
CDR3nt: TGTGCCAGCAGTGAAGTTCTTGAACAGGGAAACTATGGCTACACCTTC

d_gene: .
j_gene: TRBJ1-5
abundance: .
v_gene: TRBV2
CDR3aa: CASSAGDSGNQPQHF
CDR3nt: TGTGCCAGCAGCGCGGGGGACTCTGGCAATCAGCCCCAGCATTTT

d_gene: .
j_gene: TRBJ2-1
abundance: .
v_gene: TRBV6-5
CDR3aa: CASSYKFKGNEQFF
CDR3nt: TGTGCCAGCAGTTACAAGTTCAAGGGGAATGAGCAGTTCTTC

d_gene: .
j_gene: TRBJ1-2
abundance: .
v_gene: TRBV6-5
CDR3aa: CASSYSIGVLDYGYTF
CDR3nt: TGTGCCAGCAGTTACTCGATAGGAGTATTAGACTATGGCTACACCTTC

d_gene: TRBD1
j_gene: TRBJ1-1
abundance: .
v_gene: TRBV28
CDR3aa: CASGQYRGTSEAFF
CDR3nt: TGTGCCAGCGGCCAATACAGGGGGACCTCTGAAGCTTTCTTT

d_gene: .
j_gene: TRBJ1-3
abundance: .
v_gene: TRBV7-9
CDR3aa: CASSLGDPYLGGNTIYF
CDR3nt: TGTGCCAGCAGCTTAGGGGATCCGTACCTGGGAGGGAACACCATATATTTT

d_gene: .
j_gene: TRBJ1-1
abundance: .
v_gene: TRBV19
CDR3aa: CASSQGGLGTEAFF
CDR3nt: TGTGCCAGTAGCCAAGGGGGTCTCGGCACTGAAGCTTTCTTT

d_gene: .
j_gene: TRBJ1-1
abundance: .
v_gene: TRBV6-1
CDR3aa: CASSQGKNTEAFF
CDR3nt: TGTGCCAGCAGTCAGGGAAAAAACACTGAAGCTTTCTTT

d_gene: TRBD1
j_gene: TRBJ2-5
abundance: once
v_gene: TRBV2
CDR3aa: CASSRTGIGRETQYF
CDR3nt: TGTGCCAGCAGTAGGACAGGAATCGGTCGAGAGACCCAGTACTTC

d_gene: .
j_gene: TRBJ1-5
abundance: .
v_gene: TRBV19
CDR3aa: CASTLEHTGLAVYQPQHF
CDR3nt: TGTGCCAGTACCCTAGAGCACACAGGGCTGGCGGTCTATCAGCCCCAGCATTTT

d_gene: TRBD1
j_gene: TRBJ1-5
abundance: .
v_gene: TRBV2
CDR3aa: CASRGDRGPEQPQHF
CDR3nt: TGTGCCAGCAGGGGGGACAGGGGGCCAGAGCAGCCCCAGCATTTT

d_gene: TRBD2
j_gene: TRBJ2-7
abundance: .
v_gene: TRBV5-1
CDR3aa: CASSPRMGSPSGETYEQYF
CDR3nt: TGCGCCAGCAGCCCCAGGATGGGGTCCCCTAGCGGGGAGACCTACGAGCAGTACTTC

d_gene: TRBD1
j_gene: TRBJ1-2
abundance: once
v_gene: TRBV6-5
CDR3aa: CASSRQGARHGYTF
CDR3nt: TGTGCCAGCAGCCGACAGGGGGCTCGGCATGGCTACACCTTC

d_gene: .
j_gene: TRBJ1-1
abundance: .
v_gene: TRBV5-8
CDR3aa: CASSPRGNTEAFF
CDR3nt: TGTGCCAGCAGCCCCAGGGGGAACACTGAAGCTTTCTTT

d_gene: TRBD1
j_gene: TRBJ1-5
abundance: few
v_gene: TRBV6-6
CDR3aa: CASIPQGAFSQPQHF
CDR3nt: TGTGCCAGCATCCCACAGGGGGCGTTCTCTCAGCCCCAGCATTTT

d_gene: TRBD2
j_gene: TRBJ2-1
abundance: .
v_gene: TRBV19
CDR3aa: CASSTVGLADNNEQFF
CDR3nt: TGTGCCAGTAGTACCGTGGGACTAGCGGACAACAATGAGCAGTTCTTC

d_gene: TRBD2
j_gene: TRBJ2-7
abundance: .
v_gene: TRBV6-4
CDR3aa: CASSLAGGSYEQYF
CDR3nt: TGTGCCAGCAGCCTAGCGGGGGGCTCCTACGAGCAGTACTTC

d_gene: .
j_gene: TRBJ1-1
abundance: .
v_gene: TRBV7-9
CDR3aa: CASSFLGGRVSTEAFF
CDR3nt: TGTGCCAGCAGCTTCCTGGGGGGGCGCGTAAGCACTGAAGCTTTCTTT

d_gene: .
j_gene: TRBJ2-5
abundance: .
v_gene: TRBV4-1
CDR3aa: CASSQDNLVETQYF
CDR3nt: TGCGCCAGCAGCCAAGATAACCTAGTAGAGACCCAGTACTTC

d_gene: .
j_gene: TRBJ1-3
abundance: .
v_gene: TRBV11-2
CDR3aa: CASSLDRGSISGNTIYF
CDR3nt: TGTGCCAGCAGCTTAGATAGGGGGAGTATCTCTGGAAACACCATATATTTT

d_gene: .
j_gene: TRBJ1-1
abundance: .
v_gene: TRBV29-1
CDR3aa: CSVDGRGVF
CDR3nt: TGCAGCGTTGATGGGAGAGGTGTCTTT

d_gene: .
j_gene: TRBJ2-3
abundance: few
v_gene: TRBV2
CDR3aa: CASRRGGVKDTQYF
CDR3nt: TGTGCCAGCAGGAGGGGGGGCGTGAAAGATACGCAGTATTTT

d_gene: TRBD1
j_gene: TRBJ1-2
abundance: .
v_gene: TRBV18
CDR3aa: CASSPEAGGLGYTF
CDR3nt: TGTGCCAGCTCACCTGAGGCAGGGGGCTTGGGCTACACCTTC

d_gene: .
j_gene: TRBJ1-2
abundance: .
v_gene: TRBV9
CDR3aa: CASSARTDLINYGYTF
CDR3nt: TGTGCCAGCAGCGCCCGGACAGACCTCATTAACTATGGCTACACCTTC

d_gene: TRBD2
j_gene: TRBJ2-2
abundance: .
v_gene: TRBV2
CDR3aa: CASSGAAGGTGELFF
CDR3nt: TGTGCCAGCAGTGGGGCGGCGGGGGGCACCGGGGAGCTGTTTTTT

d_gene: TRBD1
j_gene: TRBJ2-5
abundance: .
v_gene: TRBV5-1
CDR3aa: CASSRKGQDSQETQYF
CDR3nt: TGCGCCAGCAGCCGCAAGGGACAGGACTCCCAAGAGACCCAGTACTTC

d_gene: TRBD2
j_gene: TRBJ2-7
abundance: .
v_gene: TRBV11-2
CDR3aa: CASSFTSGGAVSEQYF
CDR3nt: TGTGCCAGCAGCTTTACTAGCGGGGGGGCCGTATCCGAGCAGTACTTC

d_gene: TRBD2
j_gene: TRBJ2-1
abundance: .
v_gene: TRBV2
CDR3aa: CASTPGGGSYNEQFF
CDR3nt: TGTGCCAGCACCCCGGGGGGGGGCTCCTACAATGAGCAGTTCTTC

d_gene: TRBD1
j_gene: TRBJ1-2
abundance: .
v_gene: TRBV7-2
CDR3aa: CASSSYRGTNYGYTF
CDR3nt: TGTGCCAGCAGCTCCTACAGGGGGACTAACTATGGCTACACCTTC

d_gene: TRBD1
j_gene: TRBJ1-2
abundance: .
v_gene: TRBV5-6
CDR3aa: CASSSPLEGARAYGYTF
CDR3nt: TGTGCCAGCAGCTCGCCGTTGGAGGGGGCGCGAGCCTATGGCTACACCTTC

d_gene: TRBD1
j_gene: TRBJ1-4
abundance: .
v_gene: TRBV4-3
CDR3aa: CASSRTRAGGPFF
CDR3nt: TGCGCCAGCAGCCGAACTAGGGCAGGGGGACCGTTTTTT